This TCR beta chain came from a study of CD4 T cells in relation to SARS-CoV-2 and coronaviruses. At the level of the study: Shared crossreactive spike epitopes were mapped to their HLA restriction.

V lost 0 bases to trimming and J lost 6 bases, with 9 bases between them. The CDR3 sequence is 13 residues long. Germline V gene data show CDR1 as WNHNN and CDR2 as SYGVQD (reference sequence). The unexposed donors gave CD4+ T cells in about 2011-2018, prior to COVID-19. After nine to ten days of culture, CD4+ T cells were isolated. Clones were sequenced by immunoSEQ multiplex PCR, and TCRdb holds only the in-frame ones, with some missing. The repertoire holds just under 30,000 clones, 76% seen once, with about 15% in the top ten. With respect to this clone: Its antigen is unknown.

The TCR comes from a human donor in good health. The sequenced sample consisted of CD4+ T cells from PBMCs, cultured in vitro. This sequence joins TRBV10-1 and TRBJ2-7; no reliable D call. CDR3 nucleotide sequence: TGCGCCAGCAGTGAGTCGTTCTCTCGCGAGCAGTACTTC. It translates to CASSESFSREQYF.